One and the same sample provided the 28 T cell receptor beta chains below, sequenced in a study of T-cell memory formation after mild COVID-19. TCRdb fed the 5' RACE reads into MiXCR, producing one record per CDR3 protein. The sample includes about 400,000 distinct CDR3 sequences, about 15% of them seen just once. Material for sequencing was PBMCs or a T cell subset sorted from them (not recorded which). These receptors came from a young man who had mild COVID-19 (a few samples of this study predate the infection). Cell type and time point are not known.

This clonotype showed up many times. This chain joins TRBV5-1 and TRBJ2-1; TRBD2 matches at 9 bases. J was trimmed by 0 bases and V by 4 bases; bases with no gene match: 5. The CDR3 runs 16 residues. Germline V gene sequence: CDR1 SGHRS, CDR2 YFSETQ. The CDR3, as DNA: TGCGCCAGCAGCGATAGCGGGGGCAGCTCCTACAATGAGCAGTTCTTC. Its translation: CASSDSGGSSYNEQFF.

This clonotype was seen only a few times. The chain carries TRBV6-5 and TRBJ2-7; possibly TRBD2 for D (5 bases). The V end lost 7 bases, the J end lost 6 bases, and 16 bases lay between the germline ends. The CDR3 totals 13 residues. Per the germline V gene, CDR1 is MNHEY and CDR2 is SVGAGI. The CDR3 here is CASKNVGVGEQYF. The CDR3 DNA follows: TGTGCCAGCAAGAACGTCGGGGTCGGCGAGCAGTACTTC.

The chain carries TRBV27 and TRBJ1-3, with D unresolved. This CDR3 contains 14 residues. V was pared by 4 bases and J by 2 bases, with 9 bases between. Germline V gene sequence: CDR1 MNHEY, CDR2 SMNVEV (reference sequence). Written as DNA, the CDR3 is TGTGCCAGCAGTTGGAGGGTACCTGGAAACACCATATATTTT. It is translated as CASSWRVPGNTIYF.

This clonotype occurred a few times. The V and J genes are TRBV11-2 and TRBJ1-1; D is possibly TRBD1 (5 bases). V lost 0 bases and J 4 bases, leaving 9 bases between the germline ends. CDR3 length: 14 amino acids. Germline values: CDR1 SGHAT, CDR2 FQNNGV. In DNA, the CDR3 is TGTGCCAGCAGCTTAGATTGGGACGGCACTGAAGCTTTCTTT. It yields the protein CASSLDWDGTEAFF.

This clonotype was recorded a few times. This chain joins TRBV20-1 and TRBJ1-2, with 9 bases that match TRBD1. The CDR3 has 15 amino acids. Germline assignment: CDR1 DFQATT and CDR2 SNEGSKA (reference sequence). Trimming took 5 bases from V and 5 from J; bases not matched to a gene: 12. The CDR3 DNA is TGCAGTGCTTCTGATTCCGGGACAGGGTTTTATGGCTACACCTTC. It codes for CSASDSGTGFYGYTF.

This clonotype was counted many times. The chain combines TRBV7-9 with TRBJ1-2; maybe TRBD1 (6 bases). The CDR3 extends over 13 amino acids. Germline V gives CDR1 SEHNR, CDR2 FQNEAQ (reference sequence). V was clipped by 0 bases and J by 4 bases, with 6 bases between them. For the CDR3, the DNA is TGTGCCAGCAGCTTAGCAGGGGGCTATGGCTACACCTTC. Encoded protein: CASSLAGGYGYTF.

The V gene is TRBV20-1, the J gene TRBJ2-1; D is unclear. This CDR3 is built from 12 residues. Per the germline V gene, CDR1 is DFQATT and CDR2 is SNEGSKA (reference sequence). V was pared by 3 bases and J by 5 bases, with 8 bases between. DNA for the CDR3: TGCAGTGCTAGTCCCAGCAACAATGAGCAGTTCTTC. This codes for CSASPSNNEQFF.

This clonotype was observed a few times. This rearrangement joins TRBV7-9 to TRBJ2-5, with D possibly matching TRBD1 (6 bases). Germline CDR1 is SEHNR and CDR2 is FQNEAQ (reference sequence). The CDR3 length is 15 residues. The V end was cut by 5 bases, the J end by 3 bases, with 16 bases between. The CDR3 region has the DNA TGTGCCAGCAGCCAAATCGCAAAGGGGGAAGAGACCCAGTACTTC. This sequence encodes CASSQIAKGEETQYF.

This clonotype has more than one count but fewer than ten. This rearrangement joins TRBV14 to TRBJ2-3; D gene unclear. In germline, CDR1 is SGHDN, CDR2 FVKESK. Between the trimmed V and J ends, which lost 5 bases and 2 bases, there was a span of 8 bases. This CDR3 has 13 residues. CDR3 coding DNA: TGTGCCAGCAGCGAAGCCAACACAGATACGCAGTATTTT. It yields the protein CASSEANTDTQYF.

This clonotype was detected only a few times. The chain carries TRBV6-2 or TRBV6-3 and TRBJ1-2, with TRBD1 identical over 10 bases. The germline gives CDR1 MNHEY, CDR2 SVGEGT. The V and J ends lost 8 bases and 4 bases, in that order; junction bases with no gene match: 1. The CDR3 extends over 12 amino acids. CDR3 in amino acids: CASGDRGYGYTF. The CDR3 DNA reads as TGTGCCAGCGGGGACAGGGGCTATGGCTACACCTTC.

The chain recombines TRBV20-1 with TRBJ1-6; D ambiguous. CDR3 size: 12 residues. CDR1 is DFQATT, CDR2 SNEGSKA, per germline (reference sequence). Trimming shortened V by 3 bases and J by 5 bases, and 5 bases separated the two germline ends. CDR3 sequence reads: CSASRNNSPLHF. In nucleotides, the CDR3 is TGCAGTGCTAGTAGGAATAATTCACCCCTCCACTTT.

This clonotype was recorded many times. This chain joins TRBV4-3 and TRBJ1-3; a weak D match, TRBD1 (6 bases). Trimming stripped 5 bases from V and 7 bases from J, with 15 bases between. This CDR3 has 14 residues. Looked up from germline, CDR1 is LGHNA and CDR2 is YSLEER. The CDR3 bases are TGCGCCAGCAGCGCGGCAGGGGCGGCGAACACCATATATTTT. It encodes CASSAAGAANTIYF.

V and J are TRBV4-2 and TRBJ2-3; D possibly corresponds to TRBD2 (6 bases). From germline, CDR1 is LGHNA and CDR2 YNFKEQ. Trimming shortened V by 0 bases and J by 2 bases, and 15 bases separated the two germline ends. The CDR3 length is 17 residues. In DNA, the CDR3 is TGTGCCAGCAGCCAAGATGCGGCGGGGACTTTCACAGATACGCAGTATTTT. The encoded protein is CASSQDAAGTFTDTQYF.

This chain connects TRBV30 to TRBJ1-1; a possible D gene is TRBD1 (5 bases). The ends were cut back, 2 bases at V and 4 bases at J, with 14 bases in the middle. CDR3 size: 14 residues. CDR1 GTSNPN and CDR2 SVGIG come from the germline V gene (reference sequence). This chain's CDR3 is CAWSFPGKSTEAFF. CDR3 DNA: TGTGCCTGGAGTTTCCCAGGGAAGAGCACTGAAGCTTTCTTT. The whole variable domain, filled in from reference TRBV30 and TRBJ1-1, reads SQTIHQWPATLVQPVGSPLSLECTVEGTSNPNLYWYRQAAGRGLQLLFYSVGIGQISSEVPQNLSASRPQDRQFILSSKKLLLSDSGFYLCAWSFPGKSTEAFFGQGTRLTVV.

The sample holds a few counts of this clonotype. This sequence joins TRBV18 and TRBJ1-1; D is perhaps TRBD1 (5 bases). Germline V gene data show CDR1 as KGHSH and CDR2 as LQKENI. Trimming took off 0 bases at V and 1 base at J, with 9 bases between the two ends. The CDR3 has 15 residues. The CDR3 region is CASSPPGRENTEAFF. For the CDR3, the DNA is TGTGCCAGCTCACCACCGGGACGGGAGAACACTGAAGCTTTCTTT.

Concerning this clonotype: Its ends do not fully match the called genes, so a read error is possible. The chain has TRBV6-2 or TRBV6-3 and TRBJ2-7; TRBD1 or TRBD2 may be the D gene (5 bases each). Germline CDR1 is MNHEY and CDR2 is SVGEGT. The CDR3 covers 15 residues. The CDR3 DNA follows: TGTGCCAGTAAGCGTTACCCGGGACCAGTCTACGAGAAGTACTTC. Translated, it gives CASKRYPGPVYEKYF.

There are a few counts of this clonotype. J is TRBJ1-2 and V is TRBV5-1; D is possibly TRBD1 (6 bases). This CDR3 is built from 14 residues. V gave up 1 base and J gave up 6 bases, with 13 bases separating them. In germline, CDR1 is SGHRS, CDR2 YFSETQ. The CDR3 loop is CASSLLAGVDGYTF. Written as DNA, the CDR3 is TGCGCCAGCAGCTTGTTGGCAGGGGTGGATGGCTACACCTTC. Full variable domain (missing parts from reference TRBV5-1 and TRBJ1-2): KAGVTQTPRYLIKTRGQQVTLSCSPISGHRSVSWYQQTPGQGLQFLFEYFSETQRNKGNFPGRFSGRQFSNSRSEMNVSTLELGDSALYLCASSLLAGVDGYTFGSGTRLTVV.

The chain carries TRBV6-5 and TRBJ2-2; D possibly corresponds to TRBD1 (6 bases). The CDR3 covers 13 residues. Germline V gene lookup returns CDR1 MNHEY and CDR2 SVGAGI. The V end was cut by 5 bases, the J end by 5 bases, with 9 bases between. CDR3 in DNA: TGTGCCAGCAGTATAGGGGGAACCGGGGAGCTGTTTTTT. This encodes CASSIGGTGELFF.

V is TRBV27 and J is TRBJ2-7; 7 bases map to TRBD1. This CDR3 comprises 16 residues. The germline V gene encodes CDR1 MNHEY and CDR2 SMNVEV (reference sequence). The ends lost 2 bases at V and 3 bases at J; junction bases unmatched: 10. Written as DNA, the CDR3 is TGTGCCAGCAGTTTAGAACCCCGGGACAGAAGCTACGAGCAGTACGTC. Encoded protein: CASSLEPRDRSYEQYV.

The chain has TRBV9 and TRBJ1-1; a possible D gene is TRBD1 (6 bases). This CDR3 has 15 residues. CDR1 is SGDLS, CDR2 YYNGEE, per germline. V was trimmed by 0 bases and J by 4 bases, leaving 13 bases between them. The CDR3 reads CASSVGAGAVTEAFF. In DNA form, the CDR3 reads TGTGCCAGCAGCGTAGGGGCAGGGGCCGTCACTGAAGCTTTCTTT.

CDR3 DNA: TGTGCCAGCAGCCAAGTGATGAGGGAGGTTTATGGCTACACCTTC. Translation gives CASSQVMREVYGYTF. V is TRBV4-2 and J is TRBJ1-2, with no clear D. CDR3 length: 15 amino acids. Trimming cost V 1 base and J 5 bases, with 14 bases left between them. CDR1 and CDR2 (germline): LGHNA, YNFKEQ.

This clonotype was counted a few times. The chain combines TRBV25-1 with TRBJ1-1; D is ambiguous. The CDR3 runs to 12 residues. Trimming shortened V by 9 bases and J by 3 bases, and 11 bases separated the two germline ends. Germline loops: CDR1 MGHDK, CDR2 SYGVNS. The CDR3 coding sequence is TGTGCCAGTAACGTCGATGACACTGAAGCTTTCTTT. Translation: CASNVDDTEAFF.

The chain uses TRBV20-1 and TRBJ2-3; D could derive from TRBD1 or TRBD2 (5 bases each). V gave up 3 bases and J gave up 3 bases, with 13 bases separating them. CDR3 size: 14 residues. In germline, CDR1 is DFQATT, CDR2 SNEGSKA (reference sequence). CDR3 sequence: CSASPGSGTDTQYF. The CDR3 DNA sequence: TGCAGTGCTAGCCCAGGGTCGGGAACAGATACGCAGTATTTT.

This clonotype was seen only a few times. This rearrangement joins TRBV7-2 to TRBJ1-1, with D possibly being TRBD1 (5 bases). The ends were cut back, 8 bases at V and 1 base at J, with 8 bases in the middle. The CDR3 is made up of 12 amino acids. Germline CDR1 reads SGHTA; CDR2 reads FQGNSA. CDR3 sequence reads: CASGHPNTEAFF. The CDR3 DNA reads TGTGCCAGCGGACACCCGAACACTGAAGCTTTCTTT.

The chain links TRBV15 to TRBJ1-1; tentatively, D is TRBD1 (6 bases). Germline lookup yields CDR1 LNHNV and CDR2 YYDKDF (reference sequence). This CDR3 has 13 residues. The ends were cut back, 6 bases at V and 1 base at J, with 9 bases in the middle. CDR3 in amino acids: CATRGQTNTEAFF. CDR3 bases: TGTGCCACCAGAGGACAGACGAACACTGAAGCTTTCTTT.

J is TRBJ2-3 and V is TRBV12-3 or TRBV12-4; possibly TRBD1 for D (5 bases). The CDR3 is 16 amino acids. V was cut by 2 bases and J by 0 bases, with 12 bases left in between. The CDR3 sequence: CASSLRRTSSTDTQYF. CDR3 DNA sequence: TGTGCCAGCAGTTTACGACGGACATCGAGCACAGATACGCAGTATTTT.

This clonotype was observed a few times. This chain links TRBV7-9 with TRBJ2-3, with D uncertain. Germline assignment: CDR1 SEHNR and CDR2 FQNEAQ (reference sequence). This CDR3 is 13 amino acids long. The V gene lost 6 bases and the J gene lost 0 bases, with 7 bases spanning the gap. As DNA, the CDR3 is TGTGCCAGCAGGGAGACTAGCACAGATACGCAGTATTTT. It translates to CASRETSTDTQYF.

In this sample, this clonotype turned up a few times. CDR3 bases: TGTGCCATCAGCCTAGCGGGGGGGGACACAGATACGCAGTATTTT. The encoded protein is CAISLAGGDTDTQYF. The chain joins TRBV10-3 to TRBJ2-3; 12 nucleotides agree with TRBD2. CDR1 and CDR2 from the germline V gene are ENHRY and SYGVKD. Trimming at V came to 6 bases and at J to 2 bases, leaving 3 bases not matched to a gene. The CDR3 runs to 15 residues.